These 22 T cell receptor beta chains came from one sample sequenced in a study of CD8 T cells in Susac syndrome. Random hexamers were used to reverse transcribe the RNA input (about 0.45 to 1 ug). A single record per CDR3 protein comes from TCRdb applying MiXCR to the immunoSEQ multiplex PCR reads. Among 200,000 to 300,000 distinct CDR3 sequences listed, about 96% were seen once. Sequenced material: CD4+ T cells from PBMCs. All receptors come from a human donor with Susac syndrome.

The J gene is TRBJ1-5, the V gene TRBV3-1; TRBD1 matches at 10 bases. Germline CDR1 reads LGHDT; CDR2 reads YNNKEL (reference sequence). CDR3 size: 15 residues. V lost 5 bases, J lost 4 bases, and 5 bases stayed unmatched. For the CDR3, the DNA is TGTGCCAGCAGCGACCGGGACAGGGGTAATCAGCCCCAGCATTTT. Residues: CASSDRDRGNQPQHF.

The chain links TRBV30 to TRBJ2-3, with a tentative D call TRBD2 (6 bases). V was cut by 0 bases and J by 3 bases, with 13 bases left in between. Germline CDR1 reads GTSNPN; CDR2 reads SVGIG (reference sequence). The CDR3 extends over 15 amino acids. CDR3 in amino acids: CAWSVGGTGTDTQYF. The CDR3 nucleotides read TGTGCCTGGAGTGTCGGCGGGACGGGGACAGATACGCAGTATTTT.

This chain joins TRBV20-1 and TRBJ2-2; 12 bases are a match to TRBD2. The V gene end was trimmed by 5 bases and the J gene end by 5 bases; junction bases not matched to a gene: 3. The CDR3 covers 14 residues. The germline CDR1 and CDR2 sequences are DFQATT and SNEGSKA (reference sequence). CDR3 region: CSAGGTSGTGELFF. CDR3 bases: TGCAGTGCTGGGGGGACTAGCGGGACCGGGGAGCTGTTTTTT.

The chain recombines TRBV5-1 with TRBJ2-3; 7 nucleotides agree with TRBD2. Germline trimming cut 4 bases from V and 0 bases from J; bases unmatched to any gene: 8. The CDR3 covers 16 residues. Germline loops: CDR1 SGHRS, CDR2 YFSETQ. In DNA, the CDR3 is TGCGCCAGCAGCCCCCGACTAGCTGAAAGCACAGATACGCAGTATTTT. As protein: CASSPRLAESTDTQYF. Complete variable domain (other parts from reference TRBV5-1 and TRBJ2-3): KAGVTQTPRYLIKTRGQQVTLSCSPISGHRSVSWYQQTPGQGLQFLFEYFSETQRNKGNFPGRFSGRQFSNSRSEMNVSTLELGDSALYLCASSPRLAESTDTQYFGPGTRLTVL.

J is TRBJ2-1 and V is TRBV5-1; TRBD1 matches 7 bases. This CDR3 contains 14 residues. With 4 bases clipped from V and 7 bases from J, the junction kept 8 bases outside the gene matches. Germline CDR1 and CDR2: SGHRS and YFSETQ. The CDR3 nucleotides read TGCGCCAGCAGCGAGGGACAGCAGGGGAATGAGCAGTTCTTC. Amino acid sequence: CASSEGQQGNEQFF.

The genes are TRBV5-5 and TRBJ1-1; no clear D. Germline CDR1 reads SGHKS; CDR2 reads YYEKEE (reference sequence). V was pared by 2 bases and J by 0 bases, with 2 bases between. CDR3 size: 12 residues. The DNA for the CDR3 is TGTGCCAGCAGCTTTGTGAACACTGAAGCTTTCTTT. This sequence encodes CASSFVNTEAFF.

The chain is built from TRBV5-4 and TRBJ2-1, with D perhaps TRBD2 (5 bases). The CDR3 has 16 amino acids. The V end was cut by 0 bases, the J end by 8 bases, with 18 bases between. Germline values: CDR1 SGHNT, CDR2 YYREEE (reference sequence). The CDR3: CASSLGGSVTPHEQFF. The CDR3 nucleotides are TGTGCCAGCAGCTTGGGTGGTAGCGTTACCCCCCATGAGCAGTTCTTC. Variable domain in full (rest from reference TRBV5-4 and TRBJ2-1): ETGVTQSPTHLIKTRGQQVTLRCSSQSGHNTVSWYQQALGQGPQFIFQYYREEENGRGNFPPRFSGLQFPNYSSELNVNALELDDSALYLCASSLGGSVTPHEQFFGPGTRLTVL.

The V and J genes are TRBV20-1 and TRBJ2-7; TRBD2 agrees at 8 bases. This CDR3 has 14 amino acids. The ends lost 1 base at V and 5 bases at J; junction bases unmatched: 7. From germline, CDR1 is DFQATT and CDR2 SNEGSKA (reference sequence). Here the CDR3 DNA reads TGCAGTGCTAGAGCGGGAGGGCCGGGGCACGAGCAGTACTTC. This sequence encodes CSARAGGPGHEQYF.

The V and J genes are TRBV13 and TRBJ2-7, with 8 bases matching TRBD1. Germline CDR1 PRHDT, CDR2 FYEKMQ (reference sequence). The CDR3 spans 11 residues. Trimming cost V 4 bases and J 11 bases; bases outside gene matches: 4. CDR3 DNA: TGTGCCAGCAGCTCGGGACAGGAGGAGTACTTC. This translates into CASSSGQEEYF.

This clonotype came up once. The chain uses TRBV20-1 and TRBJ1-2; no reliable D call. The CDR3 consists of 10 residues. Trimming stripped 1 base from V and 10 bases from J, with 7 bases between. The germline V gene encodes CDR1 DFQATT and CDR2 SNEGSKA (reference sequence). CDR3 nucleotides: TGCAGTGCTAGAGGATCTGCCTACACCTTC. Translated: CSARGSAYTF.

This rearrangement joins TRBV9 to TRBJ1-2; maybe TRBD1 (6 bases). V was pared by 7 bases and J by 0 bases, with 19 bases between. Germline CDR1 SGDLS, CDR2 YYNGEE. The CDR3 extends over 16 amino acids. The CDR3 sequence is CASQWGPDRTNYGYTF. CDR3 DNA: TGTGCCAGCCAGTGGGGACCGGACAGAACTAACTATGGCTACACCTTC.

The rearrangement uses TRBV5-4 and TRBJ1-2; 8 nucleotides agree with TRBD1. The CDR3 length is 15 residues. The trim removed 9 bases at V and 2 bases at J, leaving 12 bases unmatched. Germline CDR1 is SGHNT and CDR2 is YYREEE (reference sequence). The CDR3 region has the DNA TGTGCCACCATGTCCCGACAGGGGACAAACTATGGCTACACCTTC. Amino acids: CATMSRQGTNYGYTF.

The rearrangement links TRBV24-1 to TRBJ2-7, with no clear D. This CDR3 spans 13 amino acids. The V and J ends lost 4 bases and 4 bases respectively, with 10 bases between them. Germline-derived CDR1 and CDR2 are KGHDR and SFDVKD. The CDR3 sequence is CATSENGLYEQYF. The CDR3 coding sequence is TGTGCCACCAGTGAGAATGGTTTGTACGAGCAGTACTTC.

This chain links TRBV19 with TRBJ2-1; D possibly corresponds to TRBD1 (6 bases). Looked up from germline, CDR1 is LNHDA and CDR2 is SQIVND (reference sequence). V lost 5 bases to trimming and J lost 9 bases, with 17 bases between them. The CDR3 length is 14 residues. The CDR3 DNA reads as TGTGCCAGTAGTCACCGGGAAAGGGGGTTTGAGCAGTTCTTC. It is translated as CASSHRERGFEQFF.

The chain recombines TRBV9 with TRBJ2-3; 9 bases are shared with TRBD2. The CDR3 is 17 amino acids. J was trimmed by 4 bases and V by 5 bases; bases with no gene match: 14. Germline values: CDR1 SGDLS, CDR2 YYNGEE. CDR3 nucleotides: TGTGCCAGCAGGCCTGGGACTAGCTTGTCTCCCGCAGATACGCAGTATTTT. It codes for CASRPGTSLSPADTQYF.

V is TRBV6-5 and J is TRBJ2-5, with D unclear. This CDR3 is built from 16 residues. V was clipped by 0 bases and J by 3 bases, with 14 bases between them. The germline V gene has CDR1 MNHEY and CDR2 SVGAGI. This CDR3 is CASSYSHSTGEETQYF. The CDR3 nucleotides are TGTGCCAGCAGTTACTCCCATAGCACGGGCGAAGAGACCCAGTACTTC.

This clonotype was seen only once. V is TRBV3-1 and J is TRBJ2-3; D is undetermined. The CDR3 is made up of 16 amino acids. Trimming removed 1 base at V and 1 base at J, with 12 bases between. CDR1 LGHDT and CDR2 YNNKEL come from the germline V gene (reference sequence). CDR3 DNA sequence: TGTGCCAGCAGCCAAGCGGGCTACCGGGGCACAGATACGCAGTATTTT. Encoded protein: CASSQAGYRGTDTQYF.

The chain links TRBV3-1 to TRBJ2-5, with 9 bases lining up with TRBD2. Trimming took 2 bases from V and 5 from J; bases not matched to a gene: 9. Germline V gene lookup returns CDR1 LGHDT and CDR2 YNNKEL (reference sequence). CDR3 length equals 16 residues. The CDR3 here is CASSQMAGGPGETQYF. For the CDR3, the DNA is TGTGCCAGCAGCCAAATGGCGGGAGGGCCCGGGGAGACCCAGTACTTC.

In nucleotides, the CDR3 is TGTGCCAGCAGTTATCTAGCGTTGGGCCACAATGAGCAGTTCTTC. Its translation is CASSYLALGHNEQFF. The gene calls are TRBV25-1 and TRBJ2-1; D might be TRBD2 (6 bases). This CDR3 has 15 residues. CDR1 and CDR2 (germline): MGHDK, SYGVNS. V lost 5 bases and J 5 bases, leaving 16 bases between the germline ends.

CDR3 nucleotide sequence: TGCAGTGCTTTAGTGGCACTGGCCTCCTACGAGCAGTACTTC. Its translation: CSALVALASYEQYF. The rearrangement links TRBV20-1 to TRBJ2-7; no firm D call. Trimming shortened V by 5 bases and J by 0 bases, and 14 bases separated the two germline ends. The CDR3 is made up of 14 amino acids. Per germline, CDR1 DFQATT and CDR2 SNEGSKA (reference sequence).

This chain uses TRBV7-9 with TRBJ2-3, with TRBD1 as a possible D gene (5 bases). V lost 3 bases and J lost 2, with 9 bases in between. This CDR3 spans 14 amino acids. The germline V gene has CDR1 SEHNR and CDR2 FQNEAQ (reference sequence). The CDR3 DNA reads TGTGCCAGCAGCTTCAGGGCACTCACAGATACGCAGTATTTT. Residues: CASSFRALTDTQYF.

This clonotype was seen just once. The chain combines TRBV28 with TRBJ2-7, with 8 bases fitting TRBD2. The CDR3 is made up of 15 amino acids. The ends lost 5 bases at V and 3 bases at J; junction bases unmatched: 9. The germline CDR1 and CDR2 sequences are MDHEN and SYDVKM. The chain's CDR3 is CASSPRVAGLYEQYF. The CDR3 DNA sequence: TGTGCCAGCAGTCCTCGGGTAGCGGGACTCTACGAGCAGTACTTC.